Following are 32 T cell receptor beta chains from one sample sequenced in a study of T cells after yellow fever vaccination. TCRdb reprocessed the 5' RACE reads with MiXCR, giving one entry per CDR3 protein. The sample lists 450,000 to 650,000 distinct CDR3 sequences, 21% occurring once. Here the sequenced sample was PBMCs, taken roughly 20 days after the first yellow fever vaccination. The receptors stem from a man between 18 and 35 years old who received the YFV17D yellow fever vaccine.

This clonotype was seen repeatedly, ten times or more. The chain couples TRBV7-9 to TRBJ2-3; possibly TRBD1 for D (6 bases). The CDR3 has 12 residues. Germline values: CDR1 SEHNR, CDR2 FQNEAQ (reference sequence). V was cut by 5 bases and J by 14 bases, with 17 bases left in between. The CDR3 sequence: CASSQTGSFTYF. The CDR3 DNA reads as TGTGCCAGCAGCCAAACAGGGTCTTTTACGTATTTT.

This sequence joins TRBV10-3 and TRBJ2-2; perhaps TRBD1 as D (7 bases). The CDR3 is 16 amino acids. V was trimmed by 4 bases and J by 1 base, leaving 13 bases between them. CDR1 and CDR2 (germline): ENHRY, SYGVKD. The CDR3: CAISVPQGGNTGELFF. The DNA of the CDR3 is TGTGCCATCAGTGTCCCCCAGGGGGGGAACACCGGGGAGCTGTTTTTT.

The table lists this clonotype with a few counts. The chain employs TRBV5-5 and TRBJ2-2; 7 bases are a match to TRBD1. V was pared by 5 bases and J by 0 bases, with 4 bases of the junction left unmatched. The germline V gene encodes CDR1 SGHKS and CDR2 YYEKEE (reference sequence). The CDR3 spans 15 residues. The CDR3 spells CASRPRGPNTGELFF. The CDR3 nucleotides read TGTGCCAGCAGACCGAGGGGGCCGAACACCGGGGAGCTGTTTTTT.

The CDR3 here is CASSLGDRGYTGELFF. CDR3 sequence (DNA): TGTGCCAGCAGCTTAGGAGATAGGGGTTACACCGGGGAGCTGTTTTTT. The chain joins TRBV11-2 to TRBJ2-2; the D gene is possibly TRBD1 (5 bases). V dropped 1 base and J dropped 3 bases, with 12 bases sitting between them. Germline V lookup: CDR1 SGHAT, CDR2 FQNNGV. The CDR3 is 16 amino acids.

This clonotype was counted a few times. The chain employs TRBV5-1 and TRBJ2-3; D is possibly TRBD2 (6 bases). The length of the CDR3 is 14 residues. CDR1 is SGHRS, CDR2 YFSETQ, per germline. Trimming cost V 4 bases and J 5 bases, with 14 bases left between them. The CDR3 DNA is TGCGCCAGCAGCCGGAGGGGTTCGGGAGATACGCAGTATTTT. The encoded protein is CASSRRGSGDTQYF. Complete variable domain (other parts from reference TRBV5-1 and TRBJ2-3): KAGVTQTPRYLIKTRGQQVTLSCSPISGHRSVSWYQQTPGQGLQFLFEYFSETQRNKGNFPGRFSGRQFSNSRSEMNVSTLELGDSALYLCASSRRGSGDTQYFGPGTRLTVL.

The CDR3 loop reads CASRGDASPLHF. CDR3 bases: TGTGCCAGCCGTGGGGATGCTTCACCCCTCCACTTT. The chain joins TRBV25-1 to TRBJ1-6; D is undetermined. The length of the CDR3 is 12 residues. The germline V gene has CDR1 MGHDK and CDR2 SYGVNS. The V gene lost 8 bases and the J gene lost 9 bases, with 11 bases spanning the gap.

The chain is built from TRBV4-3 and TRBJ2-7; the D gene is possibly TRBD2 (5 bases). Germline V CDR1 and CDR2: LGHNA, YSLEER. The CDR3 is 15 amino acids. Trimming pared 0 bases from V and 3 bases from J, leaving 12 bases between. The CDR3 is CASSQERSGYYEQYF. Here the CDR3 DNA reads TGCGCCAGCAGCCAAGAACGAAGCGGTTACTACGAGCAGTACTTC.

At least ten counts were recorded for this clonotype. V is TRBV19 and J is TRBJ2-5; 9 bases are a match to TRBD2. This CDR3 has 16 amino acids. The germline V gene has CDR1 LNHDA and CDR2 SQIVND (reference sequence). The V and J ends lost 3 bases and 5 bases, in that order; junction bases with no gene match: 10. The CDR3 region is CASSIRSGGPWETQYF. The CDR3 nucleotides read TGTGCCAGTAGTATCCGGAGCGGGGGGCCGTGGGAGACCCAGTACTTC.

The gene calls are TRBV7-9 and TRBJ2-3, with a weak D call TRBD2 (6 bases). Germline V gene lookup returns CDR1 SEHNR and CDR2 FQNEAQ (reference sequence). The CDR3 has 11 residues. Between the trimmed V and J ends, which lost 4 bases and 10 bases, there was a span of 9 bases. The CDR3 is CASSSSAPQYF. The CDR3 coding sequence is TGTGCCAGCAGCTCTAGCGCCCCGCAGTATTTT.

This clonotype was seen only a few times. V is TRBV6-5 and J is TRBJ2-1; 7 nucleotides match TRBD1. Unmatched junction bases numbered 9, after V lost 4 bases and J lost 6 bases. Germline lookup yields CDR1 MNHEY and CDR2 SVGAGI. This CDR3 region has 15 residues. The CDR3 region is CASSWYGTARNEQFF. The DNA of the CDR3 is TGTGCCAGCAGTTGGTACGGGACAGCCCGCAATGAGCAGTTCTTC.

The rearrangement joins TRBV4-1 to TRBJ2-3, with TRBD2 matching over 8 bases. The germline gives CDR1 MGHRA, CDR2 YSYEKL. This CDR3 contains 18 residues. The trim removed 3 bases at V and 1 base at J, leaving 12 bases unmatched. The CDR3 loop is CASSQIKGRGGGTDTQYF. The CDR3 nucleotides read TGCGCCAGCAGCCAGATCAAGGGACGGGGGGGCGGCACAGATACGCAGTATTTT.

The genes are TRBV4-3 and TRBJ1-2; D is ambiguous. CDR1 and CDR2 (germline): LGHNA, YSLEER. The ends were cut back, 0 bases at V and 5 bases at J, with 13 bases in the middle. The CDR3 spans 15 residues. The CDR3 nucleotides are TGCGCCAGCAGCCAAGATAGGTTCCAGCAATATGGCTACACCTTC. As protein: CASSQDRFQQYGYTF.

This clonotype turned up a few times. V and J are TRBV12-3 or TRBV12-4 and TRBJ2-5; TRBD2 aligns across 7 bases. The junction had 11 bases not matched to a gene; V was cut back by 3 bases and J by 4 bases. The CDR3 contains 16 residues. CDR3 nucleotides: TGTGCCAGCAGTTTTAGGCCCTCGGGGGGAGGAGAGACCCAGTACTTC. The encoded protein is CASSFRPSGGGETQYF.

This clonotype showed up just a few times. The V gene is TRBV12-3 or TRBV12-4, the J gene TRBJ2-5; D is uncertain. Trimming left V 4 bases short and J 4 bases short, with 13 bases between. The CDR3 is 14 amino acids. DNA of the CDR3: TGTGCCAGCAGTTCTCCCCCTGAGGTAGAGACCCAGTACTTC. Translating gives CASSSPPEVETQYF.

This clonotype was found a few times. V is TRBV4-2 and J is TRBJ1-1; D ambiguous. With 0 bases removed from V and 0 bases from J, the gap between germline ends came to 8 bases. The CDR3 is 15 residues long. Germline CDR1 LGHNA, CDR2 YNFKEQ. CDR3 sequence (DNA): TGTGCCAGCAGCCAAGAGCGGCAGATGAACACTGAAGCTTTCTTT. Translating gives CASSQERQMNTEAFF.

CDR3 DNA: TGTGCCAGCAGCTTAAGGCGGTGGGTTTCCTACAATGAGCAGTTCTTC. This translates into CASSLRRWVSYNEQFF. This chain links TRBV7-9 with TRBJ2-1; D gene ambiguous. Germline V gene lookup returns CDR1 SEHNR and CDR2 FQNEAQ (reference sequence). V gave up 2 bases and J gave up 1 base, with 12 bases separating them. The CDR3 runs 16 residues.

The V and J genes are TRBV9 and TRBJ2-5, with a possible D match to TRBD2 (6 bases). Trimming removed 4 bases at V and 4 bases at J, with 14 bases between. This CDR3 region has 14 residues. In germline, CDR1 is SGDLS, CDR2 YYNGEE. This chain's CDR3 is CASSSSAGIETQYF. In DNA, the CDR3 is TGTGCCAGCAGCAGTAGCGCGGGGATAGAGACCCAGTACTTC.

The chain has TRBV4-3 and TRBJ2-5; 10 bases align to TRBD1. V lost 4 bases and J lost 4; bases outside the gene matches: 6. The CDR3 loop spans 15 amino acids. The V gene's germline CDR1 is LGHNA and CDR2 YSLEER. The CDR3 is CASSLDRGLGETQYF. The CDR3 nucleotides are TGCGCCAGCAGCCTCGACAGGGGGCTGGGAGAGACCCAGTACTTC.

This clonotype was found a few times. The chain combines TRBV7-2 with TRBJ2-3, with a weak D call TRBD2 (6 bases). V was cut by 0 bases and J by 5 bases, with 18 bases left in between. The CDR3 runs to 17 residues. Germline V gene lookup returns CDR1 SGHTA and CDR2 FQGNSA. The CDR3 reads CASSLALTGGGLDTQYF. In DNA, the CDR3 is TGTGCCAGCAGCTTAGCACTTACCGGGGGTGGATTAGATACGCAGTATTTT.

The chain recombines TRBV7-3 with TRBJ1-2; D is unresolved. Trimming cost V 3 bases and J 3 bases, with 8 bases left between them. The CDR3 sequence is 13 residues long. CDR1 is SGHTA, CDR2 FQGTGA, per germline. In nucleotides, the CDR3 is TGTGCCAGCAGCTTCGGGCAGGACTATGGCTACACCTTC. Amino acid sequence: CASSFGQDYGYTF.

The V and J genes are TRBV6-1 and TRBJ2-7; D is undetermined. This CDR3 has 13 amino acids. Per the germline V gene, CDR1 is MNHNS and CDR2 is SASEGT. Between the trimmed V and J ends, which lost 4 bases and 2 bases, there was a span of 9 bases. CDR3 sequence reads: CASSGWPPYEQYF. DNA of the CDR3: TGTGCCAGCAGTGGATGGCCCCCCTACGAGCAGTACTTC.

This clonotype was seen more than once but under ten times. The chain couples TRBV12-3 or TRBV12-4 to TRBJ2-4, with 11 bases identical to TRBD2. V shed 2 bases, J shed 8 bases, and the junction held 8 bases outside the gene matches. The CDR3 runs 16 residues. Here the CDR3 DNA reads TGTGCCAGCAGTTTACGGCTAGCGGGGGGTATAGACATTCAGTACTTC. Protein: CASSLRLAGGIDIQYF.

This clonotype has only a few counts. V usage is TRBV7-2 and J usage is TRBJ1-1; 7 positions match TRBD1. Germline-derived CDR1 and CDR2 are SGHTA and FQGNSA. Germline trimming cut 6 bases from V and 10 bases from J; bases unmatched to any gene: 11. The CDR3 consists of 13 residues. The CDR3 coding sequence is TGTGCCAGCAGTTTGTCCCGACAGGGAACAGCTTTCTTT. Translated: CASSLSRQGTAFF.

This clonotype was observed a handful of times. J is TRBJ2-7 and V is TRBV5-1, with D unclear. The germline V and J ends were trimmed by 1 base and 2 bases, with 22 bases remaining between them. The CDR3 consists of 18 residues. Per the germline V gene, CDR1 is SGHRS and CDR2 is YFSETQ. The DNA of the CDR3 is TGCGCCAGCAGCTTGAGTGGAAGAAGAGAGAGCCTGGCCTACGAGCAGTACGTC. Translation gives CASSLSGRRESLAYEQYV.

The chain joins TRBV4-1 to TRBJ1-6, with D hard to call. V was shortened by 5 bases and J by 8 bases, with 13 bases between the two germline ends. CDR1 is MGHRA and CDR2 is YSYEKL in the germline V gene. The CDR3 spans 14 residues. The CDR3 is CASSKASNYSPLHF. CDR3 coding DNA: TGCGCCAGCAGCAAGGCAAGTAACTATTCACCCCTCCACTTT.

The gene calls are TRBV5-1 and TRBJ2-3, with a possible D match to TRBD1 (6 bases). The CDR3 runs to 14 residues. With 6 bases removed from V and 2 bases from J, the gap between germline ends came to 13 bases. The germline V gene encodes CDR1 SGHRS and CDR2 YFSETQ. In nucleotides, the CDR3 is TGCGCCAGCAAAACCCAGGGGTTCACAGATACGCAGTATTTT. Translation gives CASKTQGFTDTQYF.

This chain links TRBV6-5 with TRBJ1-5, with 7 bases identical to TRBD1. In germline, CDR1 is MNHEY, CDR2 SVGAGI. There are 17 residues in the CDR3. J was trimmed by 3 bases and V by 0 bases; bases with no gene match: 8. CDR3 sequence: CASSYSTRTGDNQPQHF. CDR3 in DNA: TGTGCCAGCAGTTACTCCACCCGGACAGGAGACAATCAGCCCCAGCATTTT.

To note about this clonotype: One base away lies a much larger clone, so this may be a sequencing read error. This chain uses TRBV12-3 or TRBV12-4 with TRBJ2-5; TRBD2 matches at 9 bases. V was clipped by 5 bases and J by 9 bases; unmatched bases: 13. The CDR3 is 15 amino acids. The CDR3 loop reads CASSPPAGGGESQYF. CDR3 coding DNA: TGTGCCAGCAGTCCCCCCGCGGGCGGGGGGGAGTCCCAGTACTTC.

The V gene is TRBV4-2, the J gene TRBJ2-6; D unclear. CDR1 LGHNA and CDR2 YNFKEQ come from the germline V gene. This CDR3 is 17 amino acids long. V was pared by 1 base and J by 0 bases, with 10 bases between. CDR3 coding DNA: TGTGCCAGCAGCCAAGGTCAGCTGACCTCTGGGGCCAACGTCCTGACTTTC. Its protein product is CASSQGQLTSGANVLTF.

This clonotype was seen a handful of times. CDR3 region: CAISESVIAGGRGETQYF. CDR3 DNA: TGTGCCATCAGTGAGTCTGTAATAGCGGGGGGCCGAGGAGAGACCCAGTACTTC. The chain recombines TRBV10-3 with TRBJ2-5; 10 bases are a match to TRBD2. The CDR3 covers 18 residues. Germline V gene lookup returns CDR1 ENHRY and CDR2 SYGVKD. The ends lost 0 bases at V and 4 bases at J; junction bases unmatched: 11.

This clonotype appeared a few times. The rearrangement uses TRBV6-1 and TRBJ2-3, with a weak D call TRBD1 (5 bases). Trimming took 4 bases from V and 0 from J, leaving 11 bases between them. The germline gives CDR1 MNHNS, CDR2 SASEGT. This CDR3 has 15 residues. DNA of the CDR3: TGTGCCAGCAGTGTGTTTAGGGGCAGCACAGATACGCAGTATTTT. Protein product: CASSVFRGSTDTQYF.

The chain has TRBV7-2 and TRBJ1-2; 7 bases fit TRBD1. The V gene's germline CDR1 is SGHTA and CDR2 FQGNSA. The CDR3 is 16 amino acids. The V gene end was trimmed by 1 base and the J gene end by 2 bases; junction bases not matched to a gene: 7. The CDR3 DNA follows: TGTGCCAGCAGCTTAGGATTCGGGACAGTGAACTATGGCTACACCTTC. As protein: CASSLGFGTVNYGYTF.